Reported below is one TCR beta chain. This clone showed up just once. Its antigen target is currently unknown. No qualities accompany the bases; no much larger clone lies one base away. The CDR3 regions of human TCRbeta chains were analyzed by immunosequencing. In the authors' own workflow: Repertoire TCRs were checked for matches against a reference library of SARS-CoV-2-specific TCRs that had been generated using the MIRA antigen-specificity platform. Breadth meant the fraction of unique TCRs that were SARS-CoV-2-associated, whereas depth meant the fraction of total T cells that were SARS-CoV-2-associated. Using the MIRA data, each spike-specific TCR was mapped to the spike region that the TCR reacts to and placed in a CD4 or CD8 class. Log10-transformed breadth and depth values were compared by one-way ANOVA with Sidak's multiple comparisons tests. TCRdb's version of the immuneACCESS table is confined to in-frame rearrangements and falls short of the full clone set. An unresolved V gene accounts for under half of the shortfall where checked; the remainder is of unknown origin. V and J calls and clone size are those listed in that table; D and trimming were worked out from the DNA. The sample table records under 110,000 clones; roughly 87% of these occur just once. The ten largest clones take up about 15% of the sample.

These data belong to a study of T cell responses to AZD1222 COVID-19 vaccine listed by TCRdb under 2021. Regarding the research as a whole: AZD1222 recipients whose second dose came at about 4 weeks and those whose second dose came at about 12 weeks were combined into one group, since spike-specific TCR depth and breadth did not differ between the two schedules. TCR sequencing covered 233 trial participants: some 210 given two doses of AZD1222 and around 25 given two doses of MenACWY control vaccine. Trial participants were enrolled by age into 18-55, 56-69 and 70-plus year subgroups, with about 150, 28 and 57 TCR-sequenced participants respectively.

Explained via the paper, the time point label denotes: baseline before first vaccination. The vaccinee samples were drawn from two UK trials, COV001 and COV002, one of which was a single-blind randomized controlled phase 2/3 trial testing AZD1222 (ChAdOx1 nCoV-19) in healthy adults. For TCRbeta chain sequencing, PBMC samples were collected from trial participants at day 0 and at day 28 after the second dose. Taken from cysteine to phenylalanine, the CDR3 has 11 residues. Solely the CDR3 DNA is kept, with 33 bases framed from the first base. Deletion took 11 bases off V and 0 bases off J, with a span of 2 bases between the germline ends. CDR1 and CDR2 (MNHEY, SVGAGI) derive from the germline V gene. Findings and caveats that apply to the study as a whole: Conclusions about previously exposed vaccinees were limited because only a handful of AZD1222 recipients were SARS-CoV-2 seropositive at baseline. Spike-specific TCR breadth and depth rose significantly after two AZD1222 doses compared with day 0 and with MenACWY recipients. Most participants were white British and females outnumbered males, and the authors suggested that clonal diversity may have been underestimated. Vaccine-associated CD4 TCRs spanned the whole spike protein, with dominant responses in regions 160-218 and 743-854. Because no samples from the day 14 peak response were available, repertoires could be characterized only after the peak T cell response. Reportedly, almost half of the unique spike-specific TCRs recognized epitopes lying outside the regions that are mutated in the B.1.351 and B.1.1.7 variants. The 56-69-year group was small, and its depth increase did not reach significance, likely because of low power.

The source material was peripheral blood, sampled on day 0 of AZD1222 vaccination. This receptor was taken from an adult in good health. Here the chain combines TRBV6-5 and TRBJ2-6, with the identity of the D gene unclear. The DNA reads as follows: TGTGCCGGCTCTGGGGCCAACGTCCTGACTTTC. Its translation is CAGSGANVLTF.